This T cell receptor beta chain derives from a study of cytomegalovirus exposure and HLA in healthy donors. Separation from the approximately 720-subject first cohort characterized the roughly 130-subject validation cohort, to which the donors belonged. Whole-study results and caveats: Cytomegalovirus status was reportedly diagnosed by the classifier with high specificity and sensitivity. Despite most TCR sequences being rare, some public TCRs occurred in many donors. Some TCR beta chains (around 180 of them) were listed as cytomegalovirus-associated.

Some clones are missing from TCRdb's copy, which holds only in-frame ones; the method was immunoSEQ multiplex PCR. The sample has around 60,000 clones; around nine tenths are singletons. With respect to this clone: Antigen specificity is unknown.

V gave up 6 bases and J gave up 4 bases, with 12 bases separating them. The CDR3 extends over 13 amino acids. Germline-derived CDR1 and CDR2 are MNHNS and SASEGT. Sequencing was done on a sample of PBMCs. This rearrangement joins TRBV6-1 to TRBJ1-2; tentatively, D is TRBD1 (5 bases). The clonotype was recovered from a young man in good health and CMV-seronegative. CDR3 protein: CASRQTDLYGYTF. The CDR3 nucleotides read TGTGCCAGCAGACAGACAGATCTCTATGGCTACACCTTC.